Described below is a single T cell receptor (beta chain) sequence and its context. These data belong to a study of blood T cells in healthy people across ages. The CDR3 is 15 amino acids. Germline lookup yields CDR1 DFQATT and CDR2 SNEGSKA (reference sequence). The ends were cut back, 8 bases at V and 1 base at J, with 20 bases in the middle. Every donor contributed ten milliliters of peripheral blood by blood draw. Sample-barcoded 5' priming and a J-beta primer mix drove a second PCR of about 6 to 12 cycles. TCRdb processed the 5' RACE reads anew with MiXCR; each CDR3 protein has one entry. The top ten hold 45% to 65% of the sample, which has over 300,000 distinct CDR3 sequences, more than 45% seen once.

This chain joins TRBV20-1 and TRBJ1-1; maybe TRBD1 (6 bases). The material sequenced was blood. The TCR sequence derives from a man in his 60s in good health. CDR3 residues: CSPRDVGQRNTEAFF. DNA of the CDR3: TGCAGTCCCCGGGACGTAGGACAGCGGAACACTGAAGCTTTCTTT.